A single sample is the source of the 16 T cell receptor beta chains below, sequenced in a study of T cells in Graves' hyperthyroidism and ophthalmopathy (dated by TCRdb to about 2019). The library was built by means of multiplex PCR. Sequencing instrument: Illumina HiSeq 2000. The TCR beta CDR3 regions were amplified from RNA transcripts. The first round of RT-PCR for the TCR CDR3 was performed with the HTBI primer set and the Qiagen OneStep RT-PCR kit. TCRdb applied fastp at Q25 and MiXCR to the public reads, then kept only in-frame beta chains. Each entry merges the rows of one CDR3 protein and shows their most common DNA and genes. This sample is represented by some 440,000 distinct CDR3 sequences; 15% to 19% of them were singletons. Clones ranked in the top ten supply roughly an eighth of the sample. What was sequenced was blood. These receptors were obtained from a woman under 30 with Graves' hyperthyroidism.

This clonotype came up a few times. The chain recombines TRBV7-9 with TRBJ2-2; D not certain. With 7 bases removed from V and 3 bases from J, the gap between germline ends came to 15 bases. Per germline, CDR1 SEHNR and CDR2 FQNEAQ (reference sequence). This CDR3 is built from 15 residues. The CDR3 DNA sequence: TGTGCCAGCATCTCAAGTTGGACCCACACCGGGGAGCTGTTTTTT. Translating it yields CASISSWTHTGELFF.

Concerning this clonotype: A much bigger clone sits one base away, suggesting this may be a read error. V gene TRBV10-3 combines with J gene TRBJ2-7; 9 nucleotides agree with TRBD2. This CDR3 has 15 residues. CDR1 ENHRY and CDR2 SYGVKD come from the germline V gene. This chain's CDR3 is CAISPISGGTYDQYF. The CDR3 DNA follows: TGTGCCATCAGCCCGATAAGCGGGGGGACCTACGATCAGTACTTC.

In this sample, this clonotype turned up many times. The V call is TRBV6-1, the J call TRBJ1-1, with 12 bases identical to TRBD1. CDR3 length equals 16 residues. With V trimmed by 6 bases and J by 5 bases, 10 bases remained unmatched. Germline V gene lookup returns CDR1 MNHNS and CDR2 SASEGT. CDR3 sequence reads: CASRNGDRGLGTEAFF. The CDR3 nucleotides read TGTGCCAGCAGAAACGGGGACAGGGGGCTAGGGACTGAAGCTTTCTTT.

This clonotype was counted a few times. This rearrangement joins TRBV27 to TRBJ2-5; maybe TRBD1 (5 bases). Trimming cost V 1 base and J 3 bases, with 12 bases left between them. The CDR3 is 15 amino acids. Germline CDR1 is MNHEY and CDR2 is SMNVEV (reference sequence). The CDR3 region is CASSLYYGAEETQYF. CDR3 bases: TGTGCCAGCAGTTTATATTATGGGGCAGAAGAGACCCAGTACTTC.

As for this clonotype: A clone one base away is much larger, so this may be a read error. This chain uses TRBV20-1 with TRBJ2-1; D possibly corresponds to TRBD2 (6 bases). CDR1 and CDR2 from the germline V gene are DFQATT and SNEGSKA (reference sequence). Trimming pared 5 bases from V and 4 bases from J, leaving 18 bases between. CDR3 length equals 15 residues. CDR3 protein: CSAAGLVQLYNEQFF. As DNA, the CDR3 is TGCAGTGCTGCGGGACTTGTACAACTTTACAATGAGCAGTTCTTC.

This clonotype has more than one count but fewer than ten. Here the CDR3 reads CASSPPRQGTGELFF. Here the CDR3 DNA reads TGTGCCAGCTCACCACCGCGCCAGGGTACCGGGGAGCTGTTTTTT. The chain employs TRBV18 and TRBJ2-2; D may be TRBD1 (5 bases). The V end lost 0 bases, the J end lost 5 bases, and 10 bases lay between the germline ends. Per the germline V gene, CDR1 is KGHSH and CDR2 is LQKENI. The CDR3 covers 15 residues.

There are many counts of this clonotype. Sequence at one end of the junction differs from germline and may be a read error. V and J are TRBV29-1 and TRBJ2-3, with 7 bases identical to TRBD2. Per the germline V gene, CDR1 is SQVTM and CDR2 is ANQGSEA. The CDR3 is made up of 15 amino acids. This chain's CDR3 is CSVEVGGHVTDTQYF. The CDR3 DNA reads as TGCAGCGTAGAAGTGGGAGGGCACGTCACAGATACGCAGTATTTT.

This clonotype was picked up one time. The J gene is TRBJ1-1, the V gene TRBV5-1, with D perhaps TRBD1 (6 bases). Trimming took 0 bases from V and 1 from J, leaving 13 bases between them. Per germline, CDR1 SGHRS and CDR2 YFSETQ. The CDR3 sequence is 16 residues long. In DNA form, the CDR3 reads TGCGCCAGCAGCTTGGCTGTACAGGGACCGAACACTGAAGCTTTCTTT. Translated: CASSLAVQGPNTEAFF.

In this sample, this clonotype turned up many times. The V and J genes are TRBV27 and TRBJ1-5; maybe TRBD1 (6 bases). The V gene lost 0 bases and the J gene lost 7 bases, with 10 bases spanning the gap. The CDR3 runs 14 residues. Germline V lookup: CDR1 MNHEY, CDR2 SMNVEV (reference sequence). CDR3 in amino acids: CASSLSDRSQPQHF. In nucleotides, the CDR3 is TGTGCCAGCAGTTTATCAGACAGGAGCCAGCCCCAGCATTTT.

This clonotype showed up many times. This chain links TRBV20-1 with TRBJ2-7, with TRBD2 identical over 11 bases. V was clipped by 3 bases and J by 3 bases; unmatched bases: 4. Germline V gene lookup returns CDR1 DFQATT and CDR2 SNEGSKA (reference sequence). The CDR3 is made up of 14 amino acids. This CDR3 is CSASTGTSGYEQYF. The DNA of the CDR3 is TGCAGTGCTAGTACCGGGACTAGCGGCTACGAGCAGTACTTC.

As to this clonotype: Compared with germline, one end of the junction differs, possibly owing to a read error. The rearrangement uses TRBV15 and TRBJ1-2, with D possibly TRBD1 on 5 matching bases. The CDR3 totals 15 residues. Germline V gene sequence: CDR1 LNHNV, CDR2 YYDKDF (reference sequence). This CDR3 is CATSRDLIQVYGCTF. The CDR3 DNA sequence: TGTGCCACCAGCAGAGATTTGATACAGGTCTATGGCTGCACCTTC.

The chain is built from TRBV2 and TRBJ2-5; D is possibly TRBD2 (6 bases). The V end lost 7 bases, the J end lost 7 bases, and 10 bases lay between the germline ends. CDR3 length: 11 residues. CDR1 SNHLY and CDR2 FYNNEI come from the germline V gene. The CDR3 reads CASTAEGTQYF. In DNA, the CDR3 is TGTGCCAGCACAGCGGAGGGGACCCAGTACTTC.

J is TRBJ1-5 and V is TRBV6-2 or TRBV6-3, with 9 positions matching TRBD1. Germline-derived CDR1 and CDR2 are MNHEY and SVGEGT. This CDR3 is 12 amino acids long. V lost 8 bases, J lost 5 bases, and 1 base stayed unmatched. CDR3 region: CASGTGYQPQHF. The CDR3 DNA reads TGTGCCAGCGGGACAGGGTATCAGCCCCAGCATTTT.

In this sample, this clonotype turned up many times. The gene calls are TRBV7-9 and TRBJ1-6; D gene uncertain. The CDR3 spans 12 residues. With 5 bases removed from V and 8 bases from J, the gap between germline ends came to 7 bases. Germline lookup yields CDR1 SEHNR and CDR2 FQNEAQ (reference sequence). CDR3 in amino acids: CASSPYDSPLHF. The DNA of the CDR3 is TGTGCCAGCAGCCCCTACGATTCACCCCTCCACTTT. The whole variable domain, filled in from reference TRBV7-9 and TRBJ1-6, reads DTGVSQNPRHKITKRGQNVTFRCDPISEHNRLYWYRQTLGQGPEFLTYFQNEAQLEKSRLLSDRFSAERPKGSFSTLEIQRTEQGDSAMYLCASSPYDSPLHFGNGTRLTVT.

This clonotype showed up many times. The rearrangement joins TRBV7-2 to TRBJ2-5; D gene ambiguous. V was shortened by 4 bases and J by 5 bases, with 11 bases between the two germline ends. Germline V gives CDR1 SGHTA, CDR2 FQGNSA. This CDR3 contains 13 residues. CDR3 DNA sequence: TGTGCCAGCAGCTACGCTAGTTTCGAGACCCAGTACTTC. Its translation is CASSYASFETQYF.

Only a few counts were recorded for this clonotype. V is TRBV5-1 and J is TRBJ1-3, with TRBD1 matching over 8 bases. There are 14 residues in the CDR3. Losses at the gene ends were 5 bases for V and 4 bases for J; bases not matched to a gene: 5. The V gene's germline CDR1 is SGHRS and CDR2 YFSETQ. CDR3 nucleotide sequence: TGCGCCAGCAGACCCGGGACAGGAGGAAACACCATATATTTT. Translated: CASRPGTGGNTIYF.